This TCR beta chain was profiled in a study of T cell repertoires in cytomegalovirus infection. At the level of the study: HLA-B-restricted CMV epitopes that are well studied, plus recently identified HLA-C-restricted ones, were used by the study. TCR beta signatures that were public indicated CMV infection and matching HLA type.

Points from the study as a whole: The cumulative frequency of public TCR beta families identified carriers of CMV plus the relevant HLA. CMV-specific TCR beta clonotypes restricted by HLA-C were the ones dominating the ex vivo response.

A note on this clonotype: No antigen is known for it.

Trimming removed 1 base from V and 6 bases from J; junction bases left unmatched: 11. The CDR3 runs 17 residues. Germline CDR1 reads LNHNV; CDR2 reads YYDKDF (reference sequence). Via MiXCR, TCRdb re-called the reads, giving one row per CDR3 protein. The sample has around 800,000 distinct CDR3 sequences, 30% to 35% seen once; the top ten hold 9.5% to 15%. The TCR originated in a human donor in good health (CMV status not recorded). Some clones in this sample may be carry-over from other donors' samples. Sequencing was performed on cultured CD8+ T cells from PBMCs, taken from culture after CMV antigen stimulation. The V gene is TRBV15, the J gene TRBJ2-1, with 8 bases aligning to TRBD2. The DNA for the CDR3 is TGTGCCACCAGCAGAGCCAGCGGGGGTCCCGCGGGCAATGAGCAGTTCTTC. This sequence encodes CATSRASGGPAGNEQFF.